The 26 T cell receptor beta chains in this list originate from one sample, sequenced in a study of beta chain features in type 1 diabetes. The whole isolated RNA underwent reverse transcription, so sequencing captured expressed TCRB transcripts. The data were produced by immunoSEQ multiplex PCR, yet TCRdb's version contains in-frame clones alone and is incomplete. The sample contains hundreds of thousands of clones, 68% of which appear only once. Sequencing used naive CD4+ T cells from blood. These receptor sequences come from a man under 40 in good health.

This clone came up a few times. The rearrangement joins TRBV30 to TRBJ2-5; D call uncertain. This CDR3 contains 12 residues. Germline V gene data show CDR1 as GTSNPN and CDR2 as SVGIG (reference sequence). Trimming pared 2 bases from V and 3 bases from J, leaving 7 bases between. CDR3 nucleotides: TGTGCCTGGAGTACAGTGAAAGAGACCCAGTACTTC. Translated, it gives CAWSTVKETQYF.

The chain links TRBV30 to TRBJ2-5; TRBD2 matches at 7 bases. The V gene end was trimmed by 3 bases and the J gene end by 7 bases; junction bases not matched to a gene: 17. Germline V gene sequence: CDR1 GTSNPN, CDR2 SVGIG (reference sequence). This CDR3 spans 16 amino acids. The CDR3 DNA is TGTGCCTGGAGCTTGGGTAGGGCTAGCGGACCGCGGACCCAGTACTTC. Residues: CAWSLGRASGPRTQYF.

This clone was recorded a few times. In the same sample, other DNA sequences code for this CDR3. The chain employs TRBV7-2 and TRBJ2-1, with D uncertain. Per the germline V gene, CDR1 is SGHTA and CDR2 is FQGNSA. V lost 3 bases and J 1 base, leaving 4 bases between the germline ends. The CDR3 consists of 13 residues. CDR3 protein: CASSLMSYNEQFF. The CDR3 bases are TGTGCCAGCAGCTTGATGTCCTACAATGAGCAGTTCTTC. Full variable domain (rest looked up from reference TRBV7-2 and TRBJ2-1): GAGVSQSPSNKVTEKGKDVELRCDPISGHTALYWYRQSLGQGLEFLIYFQGNSAPDKSGLPSDRFSAERTGGSVSTLTIQRTQQEDSAVYLCASSLMSYNEQFFGPGTRLTVL.

The CDR3 protein is CASTDWGAGANVLTF. Written as DNA, the CDR3 is TGTGCCAGCACCGACTGGGGGGCTGGGGCCAACGTCCTGACTTTC. The gene calls are TRBV6-5 and TRBJ2-6; the D gene is possibly TRBD2 (6 bases). CDR1 MNHEY and CDR2 SVGAGI come from the germline V gene. The CDR3 runs to 15 residues. V lost 7 bases to trimming and J lost 2 bases, with 12 bases between them.

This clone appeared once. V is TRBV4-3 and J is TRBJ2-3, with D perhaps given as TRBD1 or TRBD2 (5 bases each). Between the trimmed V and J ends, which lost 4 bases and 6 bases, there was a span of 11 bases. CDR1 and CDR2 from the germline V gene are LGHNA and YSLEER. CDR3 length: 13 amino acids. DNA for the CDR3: TGCGCCAGCAGCCGCAGGGACCCGGATACGCAGTATTTT. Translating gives CASSRRDPDTQYF.

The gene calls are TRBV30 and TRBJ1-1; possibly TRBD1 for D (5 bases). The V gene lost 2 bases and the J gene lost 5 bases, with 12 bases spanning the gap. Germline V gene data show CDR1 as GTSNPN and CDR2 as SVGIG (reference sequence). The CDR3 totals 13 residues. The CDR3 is CAWSPDSGTEAFF. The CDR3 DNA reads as TGTGCCTGGAGTCCTGATTCAGGGACTGAAGCTTTCTTT.

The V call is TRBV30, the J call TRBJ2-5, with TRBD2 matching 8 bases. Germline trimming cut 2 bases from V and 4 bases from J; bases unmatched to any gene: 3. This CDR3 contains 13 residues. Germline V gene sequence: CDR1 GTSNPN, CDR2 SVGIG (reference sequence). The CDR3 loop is CAWSPGGRETQYF. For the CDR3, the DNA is TGTGCCTGGAGTCCGGGGGGGAGAGAGACCCAGTACTTC. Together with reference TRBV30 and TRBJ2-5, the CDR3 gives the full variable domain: SQTIHQWPATLVQPVGSPLSLECTVEGTSNPNLYWYRQAAGRGLQLLFYSVGIGQISSEVPQNLSASRPQDRQFILSSKKLLLSDSGFYLCAWSPGGRETQYFGPGTRLLVL.

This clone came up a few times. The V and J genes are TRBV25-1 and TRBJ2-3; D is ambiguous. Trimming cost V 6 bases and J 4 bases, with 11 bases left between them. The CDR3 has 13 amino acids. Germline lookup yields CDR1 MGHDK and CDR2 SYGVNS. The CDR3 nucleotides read TGTGCCAGCAGGGTAATCGCGTCAGATACGCAGTATTTT. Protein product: CASRVIASDTQYF.

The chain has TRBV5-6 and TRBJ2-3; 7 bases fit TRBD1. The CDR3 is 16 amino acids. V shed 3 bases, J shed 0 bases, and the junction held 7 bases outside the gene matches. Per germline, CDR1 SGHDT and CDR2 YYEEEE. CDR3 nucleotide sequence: TGTGCCAGCAGCTGGTTGGACAGGAGTAGCACAGATACGCAGTATTTT. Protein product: CASSWLDRSSTDTQYF.

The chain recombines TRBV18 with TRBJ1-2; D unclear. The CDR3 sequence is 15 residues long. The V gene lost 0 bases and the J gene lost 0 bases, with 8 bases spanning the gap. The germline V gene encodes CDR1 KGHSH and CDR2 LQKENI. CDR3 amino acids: CASSPPSAPNYGYTF. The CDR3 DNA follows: TGTGCCAGCTCACCACCAAGTGCTCCTAACTATGGCTACACCTTC.

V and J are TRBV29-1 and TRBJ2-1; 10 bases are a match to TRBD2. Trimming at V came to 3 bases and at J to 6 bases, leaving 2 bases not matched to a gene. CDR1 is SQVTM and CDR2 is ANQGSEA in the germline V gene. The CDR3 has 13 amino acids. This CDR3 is CSVDRLAGNEQFF. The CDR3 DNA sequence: TGCAGCGTTGATAGACTAGCGGGCAATGAGCAGTTCTTC.

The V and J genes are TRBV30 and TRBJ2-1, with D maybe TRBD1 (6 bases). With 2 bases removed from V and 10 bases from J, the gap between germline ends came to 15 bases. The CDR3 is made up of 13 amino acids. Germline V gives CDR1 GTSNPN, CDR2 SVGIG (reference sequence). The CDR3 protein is CAWSLSRGGEQFF. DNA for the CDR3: TGTGCCTGGAGTTTATCCAGGGGTGGGGAGCAGTTCTTC.

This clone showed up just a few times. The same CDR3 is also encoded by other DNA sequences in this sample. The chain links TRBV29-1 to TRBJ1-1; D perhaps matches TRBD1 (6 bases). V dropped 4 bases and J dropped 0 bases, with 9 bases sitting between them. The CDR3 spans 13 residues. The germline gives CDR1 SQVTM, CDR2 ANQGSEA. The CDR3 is CSVGGLMNTEAFF. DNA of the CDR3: TGCAGCGTTGGGGGGCTCATGAACACTGAAGCTTTCTTT.

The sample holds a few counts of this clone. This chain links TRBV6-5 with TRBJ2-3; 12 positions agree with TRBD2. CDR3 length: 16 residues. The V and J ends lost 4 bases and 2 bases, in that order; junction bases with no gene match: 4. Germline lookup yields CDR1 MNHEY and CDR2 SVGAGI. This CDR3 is CASSSTSGRLTDTQYF. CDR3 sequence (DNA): TGTGCCAGCAGTTCAACTAGCGGGAGGCTCACAGATACGCAGTATTTT.

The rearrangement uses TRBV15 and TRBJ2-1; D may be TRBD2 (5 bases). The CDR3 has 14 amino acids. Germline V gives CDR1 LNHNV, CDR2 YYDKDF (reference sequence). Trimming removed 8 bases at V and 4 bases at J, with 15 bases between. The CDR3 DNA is TGTGCCACCGGGCCTTGGCCGGGATACAATGAGCAGTTCTTC. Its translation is CATGPWPGYNEQFF.

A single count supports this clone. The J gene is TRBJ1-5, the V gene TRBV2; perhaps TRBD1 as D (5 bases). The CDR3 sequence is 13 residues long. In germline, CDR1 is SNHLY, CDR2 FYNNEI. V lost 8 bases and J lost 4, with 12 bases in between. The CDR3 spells CASGETVNQPQHF. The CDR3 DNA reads TGTGCCAGCGGAGAGACAGTAAATCAGCCCCAGCATTTT. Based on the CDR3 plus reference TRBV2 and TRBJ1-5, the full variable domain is EPEVTQTPSHQVTQMGQEVILRCVPISNHLYFYWYRQILGQKVEFLVSFYNNEISEKSEIFDDQFSVERPDGSNFTLKIRSTKLEDSAMYFCASGETVNQPQHFGDGTRLSIL.

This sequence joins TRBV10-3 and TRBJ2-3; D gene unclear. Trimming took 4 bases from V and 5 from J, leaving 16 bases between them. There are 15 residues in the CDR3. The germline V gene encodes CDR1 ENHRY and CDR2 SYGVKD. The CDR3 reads CAISGTAQYVDTQYF. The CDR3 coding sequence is TGTGCCATCAGTGGAACAGCACAGTACGTAGATACGCAGTATTTT.

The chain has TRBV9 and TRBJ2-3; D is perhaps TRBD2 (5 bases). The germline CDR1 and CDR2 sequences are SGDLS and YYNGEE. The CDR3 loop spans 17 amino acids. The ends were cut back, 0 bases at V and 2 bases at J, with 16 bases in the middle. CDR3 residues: CASSVGLAGMNTDTQYF. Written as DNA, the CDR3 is TGTGCCAGCAGCGTAGGGCTAGCAGGAATGAACACAGATACGCAGTATTTT.

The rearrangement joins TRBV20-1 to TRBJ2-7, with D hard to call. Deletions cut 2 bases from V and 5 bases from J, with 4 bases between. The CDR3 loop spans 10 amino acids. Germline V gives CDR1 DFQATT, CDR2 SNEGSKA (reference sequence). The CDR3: CSARMDEQYF. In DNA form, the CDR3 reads TGCAGTGCTAGAATGGACGAGCAGTACTTC.

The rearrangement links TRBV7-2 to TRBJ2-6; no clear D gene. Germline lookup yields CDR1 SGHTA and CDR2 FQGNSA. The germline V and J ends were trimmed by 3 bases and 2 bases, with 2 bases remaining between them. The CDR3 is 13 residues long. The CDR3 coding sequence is TGTGCCAGCAGCTTCGCTGGGGCCAACGTCCTGACTTTC. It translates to CASSFAGANVLTF.

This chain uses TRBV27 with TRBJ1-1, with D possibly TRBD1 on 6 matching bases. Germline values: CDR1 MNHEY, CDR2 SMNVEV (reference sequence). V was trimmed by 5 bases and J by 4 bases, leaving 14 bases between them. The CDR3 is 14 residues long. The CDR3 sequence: CASSPYREGTEAFF. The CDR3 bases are TGTGCCAGCAGTCCCTACAGGGAAGGCACTGAAGCTTTCTTT.

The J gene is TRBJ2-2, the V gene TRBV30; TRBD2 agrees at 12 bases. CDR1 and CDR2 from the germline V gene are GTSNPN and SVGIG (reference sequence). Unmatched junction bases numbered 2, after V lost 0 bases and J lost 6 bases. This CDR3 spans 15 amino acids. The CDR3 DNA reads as TGTGCCTGGAGTGTGACTAGCGGGGGACCCGGGGAGCTGTTTTTT. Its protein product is CAWSVTSGGPGELFF.

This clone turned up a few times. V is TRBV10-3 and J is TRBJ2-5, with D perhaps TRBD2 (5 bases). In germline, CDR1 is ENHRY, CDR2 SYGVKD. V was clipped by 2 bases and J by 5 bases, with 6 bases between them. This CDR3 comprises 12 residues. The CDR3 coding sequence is TGTGCCATCAGTGAGACGGGGGAGACCCAGTACTTC. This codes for CAISETGETQYF.

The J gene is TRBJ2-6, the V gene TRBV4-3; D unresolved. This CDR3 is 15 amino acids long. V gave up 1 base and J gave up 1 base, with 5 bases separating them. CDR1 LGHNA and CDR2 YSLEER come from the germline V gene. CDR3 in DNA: TGCGCCAGCAGCCAAGGTGTGTCTGGGGCCAACGTCCTGACTTTC. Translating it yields CASSQGVSGANVLTF.

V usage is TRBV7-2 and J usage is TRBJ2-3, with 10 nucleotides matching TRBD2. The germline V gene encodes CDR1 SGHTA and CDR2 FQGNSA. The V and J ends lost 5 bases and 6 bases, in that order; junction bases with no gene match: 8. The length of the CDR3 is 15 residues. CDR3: CASSETSGTPDTQYF. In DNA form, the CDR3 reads TGTGCCAGCAGCGAAACTAGCGGGACGCCTGATACGCAGTATTTT.

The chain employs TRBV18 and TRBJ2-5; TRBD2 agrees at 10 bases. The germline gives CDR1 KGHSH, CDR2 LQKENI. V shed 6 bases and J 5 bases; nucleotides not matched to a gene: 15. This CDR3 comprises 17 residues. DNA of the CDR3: TGTGCCAGCTCCCCGGGACAGTTAGCGGGAGGATCCGAGACCCAGTACTTC. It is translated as CASSPGQLAGGSETQYF.